This T cell receptor beta chain was identified in a study of glioma-infiltrating T cells. Study background: Approximately 990,000 peripheral T cells were targeted at about 4- to 11-fold coverage. Study findings and constraints: A blood CDR3 motif signature was depleted in highly divergent patients. CDR3 overlap between tissue and blood was very small.

Notes on this clonotype: Its antigen is undetermined.

TCR alpha and beta CDR3 regions were amplified from RNA using iRepertoire nested multiplex PCR. MiXCR was run by TCRdb on the multiplex PCR reads, yielding one entry per CDR3 protein. This table has more than 300,000 distinct CDR3 sequences, roughly two fifths appearing once. The specimen sequenced was glioma tissue, nonneoplastic brain tissue, or PBMCs (not recorded which). The TCR sequence derives from a human donor with low-grade glioma or glioblastoma, undergoing nonglioma brain surgery, or in good health (not recorded which).

The CDR3 is CSAKTRTPLKGGYTF. DNA for the CDR3: TGCAGTGCTAAGACCCGGACACCACTCAAGGGGGGCTACACCTTC. The rearrangement joins TRBV20-1 to TRBJ1-2; a possible D gene is TRBD1 (5 bases). The germline CDR1 and CDR2 sequences are DFQATT and SNEGSKA (reference sequence). The germline V and J ends were trimmed by 4 bases and 8 bases, with 23 bases remaining between them. There are 15 residues in the CDR3.